Shown below are 28 T cell receptor beta chains from a single sample sequenced in a study of T cell responses to AZD1222 COVID-19 vaccine (TCRdb year 2021). Library method: the immunoSEQ multiplex PCR assay. TCRdb stores this immuneACCESS table with in-frame sequences only. Part of the clones is absent; in the studies checked, under half of the shortfall reflects unresolved V genes, and no reason is known for the rest. Here the sample has 150,000 to 180,000 clones; roughly nine tenths occur a single time. The ten largest make up about 19% of the sample. Taken with the paper, the label for time point translates to: baseline before first vaccination. Sequenced material: peripheral blood, taken on day 0 of AZD1222 vaccination. The receptor set was obtained from an adult in good health.

With regard to this clone: Other DNA sequences in this specimen translate into the identical CDR3. J is TRBJ1-2 and V is TRBV18, with unresolved D. Germline assignment: CDR1 KGHSH and CDR2 LQKENI. V lost 3 bases, J lost 6 bases, and 11 bases lay in between. This CDR3 spans 13 amino acids. Written as DNA, the CDR3 is TGTGCCAGCTCACCCCGACAAGAGGATGGCTACACCTTC. Amino acid sequence: CASSPRQEDGYTF.

The rearrangement uses TRBV23-1 and TRBJ1-1; no clear D gene. TRBV23-1 is marked as an open reading frame, function uncertain. V was trimmed by 4 bases and J by 0 bases, leaving 15 bases between them. The CDR3 totals 16 residues. CDR3 protein: CASSPLPEPVNTEAFF. CDR3 DNA: TGCGCCAGCAGTCCCCTTCCAGAGCCGGTGAACACTGAAGCTTTCTTT.

CDR3 sequence reads: CASSIRGRADYGYTF. CDR3 nucleotide sequence: TGTGCCAGCAGCATTCGGGGGAGGGCCGACTATGGCTACACCTTC. The chain employs TRBV9 and TRBJ1-2; perhaps TRBD1 as D (5 bases). This CDR3 has 15 amino acids. CDR1 and CDR2 from the germline V gene are SGDLS and YYNGEE. V gave up 4 bases and J gave up 3 bases, with 16 bases separating them.

This chain joins TRBV5-6 and TRBJ1-5; TRBD1 agrees at 7 bases. The CDR3 contains 16 residues. Germline values: CDR1 SGHDT, CDR2 YYEEEE. The ends lost 2 bases at V and 1 base at J; junction bases unmatched: 6. Here the CDR3 DNA reads TGTGCCAGCAGCTTCTACGGGGACAGCAGCAATCAGCCCCAGCATTTT. Translation gives CASSFYGDSSNQPQHF.

V usage is TRBV5-1 and J usage is TRBJ2-5; 8 bases match TRBD2. V lost 0 bases, J lost 1 base, and 5 bases stayed unmatched. The CDR3 extends over 16 amino acids. Germline CDR1 and CDR2: SGHRS and YFSETQ. DNA for the CDR3: TGCGCCAGCAGCTTGGGGGAGCGGGGGCCCCAAGAGACCCAGTACTTC. It translates to CASSLGERGPQETQYF.

The genes are TRBV10-3 and TRBJ2-3; 8 nucleotides match TRBD1. Losses at the gene ends were 6 bases for V and 0 bases for J; bases not matched to a gene: 8. CDR3 length equals 16 residues. Looked up from germline, CDR1 is ENHRY and CDR2 is SYGVKD. The CDR3 DNA reads as TGTGCCATCAGGGACAGGGAACTACGGAGCACAGATACGCAGTATTTT. Its protein is CAIRDRELRSTDTQYF.

This clone was detected many times. This rearrangement joins TRBV11-3 to TRBJ1-3; D possibly corresponds to TRBD1 (6 bases). Germline V gene sequence: CDR1 SGHNT, CDR2 YENEEA. This CDR3 has 17 residues. V gave up 0 bases and J gave up 2 bases, with 14 bases separating them. This CDR3 reads CASSLDRGGPPGNTIYF. CDR3 DNA: TGTGCCAGCAGCTTAGATCGGGGGGGCCCCCCTGGAAACACCATATATTTT.

J is TRBJ2-1 and V is TRBV28; 9 nucleotides agree with TRBD2. CDR1 is MDHEN, CDR2 SYDVKM, per germline. Trimming at V came to 2 bases and at J to 9 bases, leaving 5 bases not matched to a gene. There are 14 residues in the CDR3. In DNA form, the CDR3 reads TGTGCCAGCAGTTTAGGCGGGGGGGCCGTTGAGCAGTTCTTC. Its translation is CASSLGGGAVEQFF.

The chain combines TRBV5-1 with TRBJ1-2; D unclear. V was cut by 0 bases and J by 8 bases, with 14 bases left in between. The CDR3 is made up of 14 amino acids. Germline loops: CDR1 SGHRS, CDR2 YFSETQ. The CDR3 DNA sequence: TGCGCCAGCAGCTTGGCCCTAACTGAAGAAGGCTACACCTTC. This translates into CASSLALTEEGYTF.

This clone has a handful of counts. This rearrangement joins TRBV5-4 to TRBJ2-7, with 9 bases matching TRBD2. The J segment lost 9 bases and the V segment lost 3 bases, leaving 19 bases of the junction unmatched. The CDR3 consists of 17 residues. Germline lookup yields CDR1 SGHNT and CDR2 YYREEE (reference sequence). In DNA, the CDR3 is TGTGCCAGCAGCTCCCCAGAGAGCGGGGGGCCCCCCTCCGGGCAGTACTTC. Translation: CASSSPESGGPPSGQYF.

The gene calls are TRBV7-9 and TRBJ1-2, with TRBD1 matching over 7 bases. The J segment lost 4 bases and the V segment lost 6 bases, leaving 11 bases of the junction unmatched. This CDR3 region has 15 residues. The germline gives CDR1 SEHNR, CDR2 FQNEAQ (reference sequence). For the CDR3, the DNA is TGTGCCAGCAGTCGTCCGGGACAGTCTATCTATGGCTACACCTTC. It specifies CASSRPGQSIYGYTF.

The CDR3 sequence is CSASSWGYEAGTSYEQYF. The CDR3 DNA sequence: TGCAGTGCTAGTTCGTGGGGGTACGAAGCGGGTACTTCCTACGAGCAGTACTTC. The chain is built from TRBV20-1 and TRBJ2-7, with a weak D call TRBD2 (6 bases). V lost 3 bases to trimming and J lost 1 base, with 25 bases between them. Germline-derived CDR1 and CDR2 are DFQATT and SNEGSKA (reference sequence). The CDR3 totals 18 residues.

The chain employs TRBV9 and TRBJ1-6, with 11 bases matching TRBD1. Germline trimming cut 2 bases from V and 7 bases from J; bases unmatched to any gene: 2. The germline V gene has CDR1 SGDLS and CDR2 YYNGEE. This CDR3 has 15 amino acids. The CDR3 here is CASSVWDRGNSPLHF. The CDR3 region has the DNA TGTGCCAGCAGCGTCTGGGACAGGGGGAATTCACCCCTCCACTTT. The entire variable domain, with the rest obtained from reference TRBV9 and TRBJ1-6, is as follows: DSGVTQTPKHLITATGQRVTLRCSPRSGDLSVYWYQQSLDQGLQFLIQYYNGEERAKGNILERFSAQQFPDLHSELNLSSLELGDSALYFCASSVWDRGNSPLHFGNGTRLTVT.

This rearrangement joins TRBV28 to TRBJ1-2; D remains unclear. The V and J ends lost 2 bases and 5 bases respectively, with 15 bases between them. The CDR3 covers 15 residues. Germline-derived CDR1 and CDR2 are MDHEN and SYDVKM. CDR3 loop: CASSLIRNWNYGYTF. Here the CDR3 DNA reads TGTGCCAGCAGTTTAATTAGGAATTGGAATTATGGCTACACCTTC.

The chain links TRBV29-1 to TRBJ1-2; 12 nucleotides agree with TRBD1. CDR3 length equals 15 residues. CDR1 and CDR2 (germline): SQVTM, ANQGSEA. V was clipped by 6 bases and J by 8 bases; unmatched bases: 13. The CDR3 DNA reads as TGCAGCGTCGGAGGTCGGGGACAGGGGGCGCGCGGCTACACCTTC. Amino acids: CSVGGRGQGARGYTF.

This clone was picked up a small number of times. The chain couples TRBV6-5 to TRBJ1-1; no firm D call. Germline V CDR1 and CDR2: MNHEY, SVGAGI. V lost 8 bases and J lost 8, with 15 bases in between. This CDR3 has 12 residues. CDR3 in DNA: TGTGCCAGCCCTCGAAAGGCGGGCGAAGCTTTCTTT. Translation gives CASPRKAGEAFF.

The rearrangement joins TRBV3-1 (or the pseudogene TRBV3-2) to TRBJ1-6; tentative D call: TRBD1 (6 bases). The germline V gene encodes CDR1 LGHDT and CDR2 YNNKEL (reference sequence). V dropped 1 base and J dropped 7 bases, with 11 bases sitting between them. The CDR3 is made up of 15 amino acids. The CDR3 bases are TGTGCCAGCAGCCAAGGGGGGGGCTGGAATTCACCCCTCCACTTT. Residues: CASSQGGGWNSPLHF.

The chain employs TRBV12-3 or TRBV12-4 and TRBJ1-5; D is perhaps TRBD1 (6 bases). Between the trimmed V and J ends, which lost 3 bases and 6 bases, there was a span of 9 bases. This CDR3 is 13 amino acids long. The CDR3 DNA sequence: TGTGCCAGCAGTTTGTCGGGGGCTCAGCCCCAGCATTTT. Translated, it gives CASSLSGAQPQHF.

The genes are TRBV19 and TRBJ1-2; tentatively, D is TRBD1 (6 bases). The CDR3 covers 16 residues. CDR1 and CDR2 (germline): LNHDA, SQIVND (reference sequence). Between the trimmed V and J ends, which lost 5 bases and 3 bases, there was a span of 19 bases. The CDR3 DNA sequence: TGTGCCAGTAGTCAGGACAGCCTTTCCTTTGACTATGGCTACACCTTC. Amino acid sequence: CASSQDSLSFDYGYTF.

This chain links TRBV5-1 with TRBJ2-1; the D gene is possibly TRBD2 (6 bases). Germline V lookup: CDR1 SGHRS, CDR2 YFSETQ. With 7 bases removed from V and 5 bases from J, the gap between germline ends came to 13 bases. This CDR3 comprises 13 residues. In DNA, the CDR3 is TGCGCCAGCGGGCCTAGCGCTGACAATGAGCAGTTCTTC. This sequence encodes CASGPSADNEQFF. Filled out from reference TRBV5-1 and TRBJ2-1, the complete variable domain reads KAGVTQTPRYLIKTRGQQVTLSCSPISGHRSVSWYQQTPGQGLQFLFEYFSETQRNKGNFPGRFSGRQFSNSRSEMNVSTLELGDSALYLCASGPSADNEQFFGPGTRLTVL.

The rearrangement joins TRBV10-3 to TRBJ1-5; D gene ambiguous. This CDR3 is 13 amino acids long. Trimming removed 1 base from V and 0 bases from J, with 1 base in between. Germline loops: CDR1 ENHRY, CDR2 SYGVKD. This CDR3 is CAISEYSNQPQHF. For the CDR3, the DNA is TGTGCCATCAGTGAGTATAGCAATCAGCCCCAGCATTTT.

This chain joins TRBV7-8 and TRBJ2-1; perhaps TRBD1 as D (6 bases). Trimming took off 5 bases at V and 8 bases at J, with 10 bases between the two ends. This CDR3 is 12 amino acids long. From germline, CDR1 is SGHVS and CDR2 FQNEAQ. The CDR3 sequence: CASSPTGHEQFF. CDR3 in DNA: TGTGCCAGCAGCCCTACAGGGCATGAGCAGTTCTTC.

As concerns this clone: One end of the junction is discordant with germline, which a read error may explain. The chain joins TRBV12-5 to TRBJ1-2; TRBD1 matches 8 bases. The CDR3 is 12 amino acids. Germline lookup yields CDR1 LGHNT and CDR2 FRNRAP. The CDR3 sequence: CASGLDRAGYTF. CDR3 nucleotide sequence: TGTGCTAGTGGGTTGGACAGGGCTGGCTACACCTTC.

J is TRBJ1-5 and V is TRBV6-8; no clear D gene. Germline lookup yields CDR1 MNHGY and CDR2 SAAAGT. The CDR3 extends over 15 amino acids. Trimming removed 5 bases at V and 0 bases at J, with 11 bases between. Written as DNA, the CDR3 is TGTGCCAGCAGTCGTCAGTATTATAGCAATCAGCCCCAGCATTTT. It specifies CASSRQYYSNQPQHF.

The V gene is TRBV5-1, the J gene TRBJ2-3, with 9 nucleotides matching TRBD1. The CDR3 is made up of 11 amino acids. The V and J ends lost 2 bases and 13 bases, in that order; junction bases with no gene match: 2. Germline lookup yields CDR1 SGHRS and CDR2 YFSETQ. CDR3 DNA sequence: TGCGCCAGCAGCTTCCGGGACAGGGAGTATTTT. Its protein product is CASSFRDREYF.

This sequence joins TRBV5-1 and TRBJ2-3, with 11 bases lining up with TRBD2. This CDR3 spans 16 amino acids. J gave up 4 bases and V 4 bases, and 8 bases lay outside the gene matches. Per germline, CDR1 SGHRS and CDR2 YFSETQ. CDR3 region: CASSPGLAGGADTQYF. DNA of the CDR3: TGCGCCAGCAGCCCGGGGCTAGCGGGAGGCGCAGATACGCAGTATTTT.

The CDR3 DNA sequence: TGTGCCAGCAGCTTCAATTTACTTCTCTACGAGCAGTACTTC. Residues: CASSFNLLLYEQYF. This chain connects TRBV7-2 to TRBJ2-7; D call uncertain. This CDR3 region has 14 residues. The germline V gene has CDR1 SGHTA and CDR2 FQGNSA. V was trimmed by 3 bases and J by 3 bases, leaving 12 bases between them.

The chain uses TRBV18 and TRBJ2-5, with TRBD1 as a possible D gene (5 bases). V was clipped by 2 bases and J by 7 bases, with 20 bases between them. This CDR3 region has 16 residues. From germline, CDR1 is KGHSH and CDR2 LQKENI. For the CDR3, the DNA is TGTGCCAGCTCACCAGAATTTCAGGGCCCAGAAGGGACCCAGTACTTC. As protein: CASSPEFQGPEGTQYF.